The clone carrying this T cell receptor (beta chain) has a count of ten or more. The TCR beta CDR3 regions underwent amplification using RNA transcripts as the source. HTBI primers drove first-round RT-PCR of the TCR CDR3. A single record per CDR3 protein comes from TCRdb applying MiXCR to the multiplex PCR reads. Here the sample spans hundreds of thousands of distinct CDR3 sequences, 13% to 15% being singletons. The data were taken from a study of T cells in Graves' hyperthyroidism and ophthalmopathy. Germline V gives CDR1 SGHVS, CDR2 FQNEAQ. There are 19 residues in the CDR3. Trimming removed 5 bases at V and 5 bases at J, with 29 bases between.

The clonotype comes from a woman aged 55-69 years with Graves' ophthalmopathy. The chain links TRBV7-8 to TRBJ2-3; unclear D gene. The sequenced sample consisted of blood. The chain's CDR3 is CASSPKGGSRLFAGDTQYF. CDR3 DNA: TGTGCCAGCAGCCCCAAGGGCGGATCTAGGCTCTTTGCTGGAGATACGCAGTATTTT.